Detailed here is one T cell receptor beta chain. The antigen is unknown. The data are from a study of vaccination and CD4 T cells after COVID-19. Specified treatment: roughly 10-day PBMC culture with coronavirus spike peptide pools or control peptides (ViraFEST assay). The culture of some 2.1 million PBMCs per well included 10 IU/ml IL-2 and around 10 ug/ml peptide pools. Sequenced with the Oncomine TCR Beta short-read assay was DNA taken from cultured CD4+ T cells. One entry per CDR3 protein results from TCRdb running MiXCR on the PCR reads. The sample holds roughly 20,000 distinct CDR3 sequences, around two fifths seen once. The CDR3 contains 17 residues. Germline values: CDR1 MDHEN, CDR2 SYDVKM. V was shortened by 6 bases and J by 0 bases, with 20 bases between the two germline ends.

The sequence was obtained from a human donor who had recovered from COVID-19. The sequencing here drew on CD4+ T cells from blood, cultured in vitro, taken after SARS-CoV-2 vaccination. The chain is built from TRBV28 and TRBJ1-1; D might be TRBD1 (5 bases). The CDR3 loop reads CASSFRGPPSMNTEAFF. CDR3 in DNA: TGTGCCAGCAGCTTTCGGGGCCCTCCTTCCATGAACACTGAAGCTTTCTTT.